Listed below are T cell receptor beta chains from one sample, sequenced in a study of T cell responses to AZD1222 COVID-19 vaccine. The protocol was immunoSEQ multiplex PCR, while the TCRdb copy is restricted to in-frame clones and leaves out a portion. Of about 130,000 clones listed, 80% to 95% are singletons. The sample in question was peripheral blood, obtained on day 0 of AZD1222 vaccination. These receptor sequences come from an adult in good health. Each CDR3 is given with its conserved first and last residue. The order of the fields is V gene, CDR3 length, CDR3 protein.

>TRBV5-1|15
CASSDSGTGLLEQYF
>TRBV6-2/TRBV6-3|15
CASSYTRTSGYGYTF
>TRBV5-4|15
CASSLYGGQGQPQHF
>TRBV6-2/TRBV6-3|13
CASSYQGASGYTF
>TRBV10-3|12
CAISALNTEAFF
>TRBV6-6|16
CASSLLAGVSSYEQYF
>TRBV7-2|17
CASSRSISGKFSNEQFF
>TRBV3-1/TRBV3-2|14
CASSQELRYTQQFF
>TRBV5-8|15
CASSFRTVMNTEAFF
>TRBV11-3|13
CASSSGLINEQFF
>TRBV10-3|13
CAISSGIRYEQYF
>TRBV19|15
CASSILRQVNQPQHF
>TRBV10-3|12
CAIQGAGQPQHF
>TRBV28|14
CASSFRTSSDGYTF
>TRBV28|12
CASSFAGSLAFF
>TRBV7-9|15
CASIPPGTLNTEAFF
>TRBV15|13
CATSRQRTYGYTF